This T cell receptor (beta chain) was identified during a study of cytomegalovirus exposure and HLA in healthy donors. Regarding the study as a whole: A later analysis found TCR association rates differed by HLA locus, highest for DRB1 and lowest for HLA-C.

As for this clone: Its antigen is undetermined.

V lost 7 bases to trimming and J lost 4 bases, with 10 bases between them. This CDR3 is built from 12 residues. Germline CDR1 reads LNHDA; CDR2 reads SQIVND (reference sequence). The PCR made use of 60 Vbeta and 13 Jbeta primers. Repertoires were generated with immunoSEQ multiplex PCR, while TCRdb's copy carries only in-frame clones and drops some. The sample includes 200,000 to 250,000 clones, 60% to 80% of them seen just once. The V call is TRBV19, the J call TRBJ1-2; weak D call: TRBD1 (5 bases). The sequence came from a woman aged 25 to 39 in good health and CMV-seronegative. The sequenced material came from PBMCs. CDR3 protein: CASTDTSYGYTF. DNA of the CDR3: TGTGCCAGTACGGACACCAGCTATGGCTACACCTTC.